The clone carrying this T cell receptor beta chain was picked up many times. Trimming removed 6 bases from V and 4 bases from J, with 13 bases in between. Germline CDR1 reads SEHNR; CDR2 reads FQNEAQ (reference sequence). CDR3 length equals 14 residues. The sample is drawn from a study of T cells in Graves' hyperthyroidism and ophthalmopathy. There were TCR beta CDR3 regions amplified from RNA transcripts. RT-PCR in the first round (using the HTBI primer set) targeted the TCR CDR3. TCRdb reanalysed the multiplex PCR reads using MiXCR and keeps one entry per CDR3 protein. The repertoire includes roughly 200,000 distinct CDR3 sequences, about 16% of them detected once, and roughly 44% sits in the top ten.

V gene TRBV7-9 combines with J gene TRBJ1-3; no definite D call. Sequenced material: blood. The sequence came from a man aged 40-49 years with Graves' hyperthyroidism. The CDR3 reads CASSRGFVGNTIYF. The CDR3 nucleotides are TGTGCCAGCAGTAGAGGGTTCGTCGGAAACACCATATATTTT. The complete variable domain, with remaining parts taken from reference TRBV7-9 and TRBJ1-3, reads DTGVSQNPRHKITKRGQNVTFRCDPISEHNRLYWYRQTLGQGPEFLTYFQNEAQLEKSRLLSDRFSAERPKGSFSTLEIQRTEQGDSAMYLCASSRGFVGNTIYFGEGSWLTVV.